The clone carrying this T cell receptor (beta chain) was counted between two and nine times. In the source study's methods: Reference gene primer amplification gave estimated nucleated cell counts. Assay: immunoSEQ multiplex PCR; the TCRdb copy retains only in-frame clones and omits some. Clone size and V and J calls were adopted from that table, with D and trimming inferred from the DNA. Here the sample spans about 67,000 clones, 75% to 85% being singletons. J gave up 7 bases and V 6 bases, and 6 bases lay outside the gene matches. The CDR3 consists of 13 residues. From germline, CDR1 is MNHEY and CDR2 SVGAGI. The entry originates in a study of blood T cell repertoires in COVID-19.

The sample taken for sequencing was peripheral blood. The receptor was derived from a woman aged 55 to 70 with acute or convalescent COVID-19. The chain combines TRBV6-5 with TRBJ2-3; 8 nucleotides match TRBD2. The CDR3 reads CASRPGGAYTQYF. CDR3 DNA: TGTGCCAGCAGGCCCGGGGGGGCATATACGCAGTATTTT.